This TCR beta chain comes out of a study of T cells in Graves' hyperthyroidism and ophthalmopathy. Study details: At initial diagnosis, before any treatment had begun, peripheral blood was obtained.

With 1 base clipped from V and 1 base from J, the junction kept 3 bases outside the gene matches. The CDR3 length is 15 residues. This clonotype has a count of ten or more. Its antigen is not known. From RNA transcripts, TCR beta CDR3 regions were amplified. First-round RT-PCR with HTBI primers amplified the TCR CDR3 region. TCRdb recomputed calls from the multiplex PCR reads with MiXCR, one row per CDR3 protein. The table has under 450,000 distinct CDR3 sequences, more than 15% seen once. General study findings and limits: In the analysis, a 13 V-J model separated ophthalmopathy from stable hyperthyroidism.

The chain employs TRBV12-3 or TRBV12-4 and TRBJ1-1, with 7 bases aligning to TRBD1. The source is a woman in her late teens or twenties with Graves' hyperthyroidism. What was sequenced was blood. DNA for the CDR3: TGTGCCAGCAGTTTAGGAGACAGGGAGAACACTGAAGCTTTCTTT. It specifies CASSLGDRENTEAFF.